This T cell receptor beta chain came from a study of somatic mutations in cytotoxic T cells in rheumatoid arthritis. Points from the study as a whole: A largest CD8+ clone above 20% of CD8+ cells occurred in about an eighth of the 65 patients.

On this clone: Its target is not known.

Between the trimmed V and J ends, which lost 9 bases and 4 bases, there was a span of 19 bases. Per the germline V gene, CDR1 is LGHNT and CDR2 is FRNRAP. CDR3 length: 15 residues. In the source study's methods: Matching published virus-specific TCRB sequences was rare for patient CD8+ clones that were larger than 1%. Libraries were prepared by immunoSEQ multiplex PCR; TCRdb keeps only in-frame clonotypes and omits some of them. V, J and clone size derive from that table, while D and trimming were established from the DNA sequence. The table lists about 20,000 clones, roughly four fifths of them singletons.

The origin of this receptor is an adult with rheumatoid arthritis. Sequenced material: CD8+ T cells sorted from blood. This chain links TRBV12-5 with TRBJ1-5, with D tentatively TRBD1 (5 bases). This CDR3 reads CASRMGQGSNQPQHF. The CDR3 bases are TGTGCTAGCCGCATGGGGCAGGGAAGTAATCAGCCCCAGCATTTT.